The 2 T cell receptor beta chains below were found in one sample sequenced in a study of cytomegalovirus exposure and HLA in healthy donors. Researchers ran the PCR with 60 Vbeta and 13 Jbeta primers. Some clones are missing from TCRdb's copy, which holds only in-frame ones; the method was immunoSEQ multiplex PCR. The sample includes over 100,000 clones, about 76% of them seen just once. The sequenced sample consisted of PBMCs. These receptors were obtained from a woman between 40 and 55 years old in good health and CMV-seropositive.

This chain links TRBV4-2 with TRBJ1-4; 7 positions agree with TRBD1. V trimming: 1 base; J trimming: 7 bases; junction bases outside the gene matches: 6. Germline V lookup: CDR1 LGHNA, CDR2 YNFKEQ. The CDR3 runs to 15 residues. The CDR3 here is CASSQAGTVLEKLFF. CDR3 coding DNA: TGTGCCAGCAGCCAAGCCGGGACAGTACTTGAAAAACTGTTTTTT.

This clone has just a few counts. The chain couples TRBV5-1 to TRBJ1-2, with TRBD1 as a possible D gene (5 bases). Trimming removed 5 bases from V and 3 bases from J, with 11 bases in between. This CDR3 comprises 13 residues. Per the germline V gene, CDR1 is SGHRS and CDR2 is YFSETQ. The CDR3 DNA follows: TGCGCCAGCAGAACAGACAGTTACTATGGCTACACCTTC. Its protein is CASRTDSYYGYTF.